One sample yielded the 15 T cell receptor beta chains listed below, sequenced in a study of T cell repertoires in aging, cancer and after chemotherapy. Multiplex touch-down PCR with TRB-A/B primers amplified rearranged V-D-J TRB sequences. TCRdb fed the multiplex PCR reads into MiXCR, producing one record per CDR3 protein. Here the sample spans about 4,500 distinct CDR3 sequences, less than 65% being singletons. Amplification of TCR beta used genomic DNA extracted from peripheral blood. Sequenced sample: blood. The receptors were sampled from a human donor with a solid tumor.

This chain connects TRBV20-1 to TRBJ2-1; 13 nucleotides agree with TRBD2. This CDR3 has 11 residues. Germline CDR1 is DFQATT and CDR2 is SNEGSKA (reference sequence). The CDR3 region has the DNA TGCAGCGGACTAGCGGGGGATGAGCAGTTCTTC. This translates into CSGLAGDEQFF.

The chain carries TRBV6-1 and TRBJ2-7; TRBD2 is a possible D gene (5 bases). The CDR3 totals 12 residues. The germline CDR1 and CDR2 sequences are MNHNS and SASEGT. V was clipped by 5 bases and J by 7 bases, with 12 bases between them. The CDR3 reads CASSYSRGEQYF. The CDR3 region has the DNA TGTGCCAGCAGTTACTCGCGCGGGGAGCAGTACTTC.

The genes are TRBV27 and TRBJ2-7, with 13 bases that match TRBD2. Germline CDR1 MNHEY, CDR2 SMNVEV (reference sequence). Trimming cost V 5 bases and J 2 bases; bases outside gene matches: 3. CDR3 length equals 15 residues. The CDR3 protein is CASSLGLAGAYEQYF. The CDR3 DNA follows: TGTGCCAGCAGTCTCGGACTAGCGGGGGCCTACGAGCAGTACTTC.

The chain has TRBV20-1 and TRBJ2-7; 9 positions agree with TRBD2. CDR1 and CDR2 (germline): DFQATT, SNEGSKA (reference sequence). V was clipped by 4 bases and J by 2 bases; unmatched bases: 6. CDR3 length equals 14 residues. CDR3: CSAKTSGITYEQYF. CDR3 sequence (DNA): TGCAGTGCTAAGACTAGCGGTATTACCTACGAGCAGTACTTC.

The chain joins TRBV6-1 to TRBJ2-3; TRBD2 matches 8 bases. The CDR3 totals 15 residues. V lost 3 bases, J lost 2 bases, and 4 bases stayed unmatched. Germline V CDR1 and CDR2: MNHNS, SASEGT. CDR3 nucleotides: TGTGCCAGCAGTGATCTAGCGGGCTTCACAGATACGCAGTATTTT. As protein: CASSDLAGFTDTQYF.

The genes are TRBV11-1 and TRBJ1-3; D call uncertain. Germline V lookup: CDR1 SGHAT, CDR2 FQDESV (reference sequence). The CDR3 is 14 residues long. V was cut by 4 bases and J by 3 bases, with 10 bases left in between. The CDR3 DNA follows: TGTGCCAGCAGCTACCGAAGCTTTGGAAACACCATATATTTT. Its protein product is CASSYRSFGNTIYF.

V and J are TRBV5-4 and TRBJ1-2; 7 nucleotides match TRBD1. The germline gives CDR1 SGHNT, CDR2 YYREEE (reference sequence). The V segment lost 2 bases and the J segment 8 bases; nucleotides outside the gene matches: 9. The CDR3 sequence is 14 residues long. The CDR3 reads CASSFSQGDIGYTF. Written as DNA, the CDR3 is TGTGCCAGCAGCTTCTCCCAGGGGGATATCGGCTACACCTTC.

The chain has TRBV7-9 and TRBJ1-2, with unresolved D. The CDR3 sequence is 13 residues long. Germline V gene sequence: CDR1 SEHNR, CDR2 FQNEAQ (reference sequence). V was clipped by 1 base and J by 6 bases, with 9 bases between them. In DNA, the CDR3 is TGTGCCAGCAGCTTAGAGCTGGTCGATGGCTACACCTTC. Protein sequence: CASSLELVDGYTF.

V and J are TRBV11-2 and TRBJ1-4; 7 nucleotides align to TRBD1. There are 18 residues in the CDR3. Germline assignment: CDR1 SGHAT and CDR2 FQNNGV. The J segment lost 8 bases and the V segment lost 0 bases, leaving 15 bases of the junction unmatched. The CDR3: CASSLEGQVLFNMEKLFF. The CDR3 DNA reads as TGTGCCAGCAGCTTAGAAGGACAGGTCCTGTTCAATATGGAAAAACTGTTTTTT.

The chain has TRBV19 and TRBJ2-1; 8 nucleotides align to TRBD2. In germline, CDR1 is LNHDA, CDR2 SQIVND (reference sequence). This CDR3 spans 16 amino acids. Trimming at V came to 5 bases and at J to 3 bases, leaving 9 bases not matched to a gene. For the CDR3, the DNA is TGTGCCAGTAGTCTATGGGCGGGGGGCGGCTACAATGAGCAGTTCTTC. It translates to CASSLWAGGGYNEQFF.

This chain links TRBV7-9 with TRBJ1-5, with D possibly being TRBD1 (5 bases). V shed 1 base and J shed 7 bases, with 11 bases lying between them. The CDR3 is made up of 14 amino acids. Germline-derived CDR1 and CDR2 are SEHNR and FQNEAQ (reference sequence). The CDR3 nucleotides are TGTGCCAGCAGCTTAGGGCGGCGGGACCAGCCCCAGCATTTT. This codes for CASSLGRRDQPQHF. The variable domain in full, completed from reference TRBV7-9 and TRBJ1-5, reads DTGVSQNPRHKITKRGQNVTFRCDPISEHNRLYWYRQTLGQGPEFLTYFQNEAQLEKSRLLSDRFSAERPKGSFSTLEIQRTEQGDSAMYLCASSLGRRDQPQHFGDGTRLSIL.

This clonotype appeared once. The rearrangement uses TRBV7-2 and TRBJ2-1, with D possibly matching TRBD2 (6 bases). The CDR3 is 15 amino acids. V shed 2 bases and J shed 7 bases, with 15 bases lying between them. CDR1 and CDR2 (germline): SGHTA, FQGNSA. The CDR3 protein is CASSLNNLAPNEQFF. Here the CDR3 DNA reads TGTGCCAGCAGCTTAAATAACCTAGCGCCTAATGAGCAGTTCTTC.

V usage is TRBV12-3 or TRBV12-4 and J usage is TRBJ2-5, with 8 nucleotides matching TRBD2. Trimming removed 4 bases from V and 5 bases from J; junction bases left unmatched: 6. The CDR3 contains 14 residues. The CDR3 DNA reads TGTGCCAGCAGTTCATTCGGGGGGGGGGAGACCCAGTACTTC. Its protein is CASSSFGGGETQYF.

This rearrangement joins TRBV30 to TRBJ1-3; D ambiguous. Per germline, CDR1 GTSNPN and CDR2 SVGIG (reference sequence). The ends were cut back, 4 bases at V and 0 bases at J, with 16 bases in the middle. The CDR3 is 16 residues long. The CDR3 DNA follows: TGTGCCTGGAACGTTCTTAGAGCGGGCTCTGGAAACACCATATATTTT. It codes for CAWNVLRAGSGNTIYF.

The V gene is TRBV27, the J gene TRBJ1-2; no reliable D call. This CDR3 is built from 16 residues. Germline-derived CDR1 and CDR2 are MNHEY and SMNVEV (reference sequence). V lost 0 bases and J 3 bases, leaving 14 bases between the germline ends. The CDR3 bases are TGTGCCAGCAGTTTATCGTCGGTGCGAAGCGACTATGGCTACACCTTC. Its protein is CASSLSSVRSDYGYTF.